These 22 T cell receptor beta chains share one sample of origin, sequenced in a study of long-term antiretroviral therapy in people with HIV. Investigators performed immunoSEQ version v3.0 at survey level. The table came from immunoSEQ multiplex PCR; TCRdb's copy has only in-frame clones and leaves some out. The sample shows roughly 8,500 clones, over 70% of them seen only once. The input for sequencing was unsorted PBMCs, taken 2.5 to 2.7 years before starting antiretroviral therapy. These receptors originate from a man aged 35 to 55 with HIV.

This rearrangement joins TRBV21-1 to TRBJ1-5; the table's D call TRBD1 went unverified against the DNA. TRBV21-1 is shown as a pseudogene. This CDR3 spans 16 amino acids. The DNA for the CDR3 is TGTGCCAGCAGCAAAGGACAGGGAAGTGGCAATCAGCCCCAGCATTTT. It codes for CASSKGQGSGNQPQHF.

The chain couples TRBV7-2 to TRBJ2-3; D assignment may be TRBD1 or TRBD2 (5 bases each). There are 15 residues in the CDR3. Germline CDR1 reads SGHTA; CDR2 reads FQGNSA. The V end lost 1 base, the J end lost 1 base, and 9 bases lay between the germline ends. The CDR3, as DNA: TGTGCCAGCAGCTTAGGGCCGGGGCGCACAGATACGCAGTATTTT. Translating it yields CASSLGPGRTDTQYF.

This rearrangement joins TRBV30 to TRBJ2-4; TRBD1 agrees at 11 bases. CDR1 and CDR2 (germline): GTSNPN, SVGIG (reference sequence). CDR3 length: 17 residues. V lost 2 bases, J lost 2 bases, and 8 bases stayed unmatched. CDR3 bases: TGTGCCTGGAGTCCTCCGGGACAGGGGGGGACCAAAAACATTCAGTACTTC. This encodes CAWSPPGQGGTKNIQYF.

V gene TRBV27 combines with J gene TRBJ1-5; TRBD1 matches at 7 bases. The germline V gene encodes CDR1 MNHEY and CDR2 SMNVEV (reference sequence). The CDR3 is 17 residues long. V lost 6 bases to trimming and J lost 7 bases; unmatched junction nucleotides: 18. The CDR3 is CASSSNLMTGIIQPQHF. CDR3 coding DNA: TGTGCCAGCAGCTCCAACCTAATGACAGGGATAATACAGCCCCAGCATTTT.

V gene TRBV5-1 combines with J gene TRBJ2-7; perhaps TRBD2 as D (5 bases). The CDR3 spans 14 residues. The V gene's germline CDR1 is SGHRS and CDR2 YFSETQ. Trimming took 4 bases from V and 3 from J, leaving 14 bases between them. CDR3: CASSDQGSLYEQYF. DNA for the CDR3: TGCGCCAGCAGCGATCAAGGGAGCCTCTACGAGCAGTACTTC. The full variable domain, with the rest looked up from reference TRBV5-1 and TRBJ2-7, is KAGVTQTPRYLIKTRGQQVTLSCSPISGHRSVSWYQQTPGQGLQFLFEYFSETQRNKGNFPGRFSGRQFSNSRSEMNVSTLELGDSALYLCASSDQGSLYEQYFGPGTRLTVT.

J is TRBJ2-7 and V is TRBV10-3, with 10 positions matching TRBD1. V dropped 9 bases and J dropped 5; count of bases not matched to a gene: 7. CDR1 is ENHRY and CDR2 is SYGVKD in the germline V gene. This CDR3 spans 13 amino acids. This CDR3 reads CAIKGTGVNEQYF. CDR3 nucleotides: TGTGCCATAAAGGGGACAGGGGTGAACGAGCAGTACTTC.

V usage is TRBV5-6 and J usage is TRBJ1-5, with 7 positions matching TRBD1. The junction had 3 bases not matched to a gene; V was cut back by 0 bases and J by 0 bases. The germline CDR1 and CDR2 sequences are SGHDT and YYEEEE. The CDR3 length is 16 residues. DNA for the CDR3: TGTGCCAGCAGCTTGGCCGGGACAGCTAGCAATCAGCCCCAGCATTTT. This translates into CASSLAGTASNQPQHF.

V and J are TRBV7-2 and TRBJ2-1, with TRBD2 matching 9 bases. V trimming: 1 base; J trimming: 5 bases; junction bases outside the gene matches: 3. The CDR3 runs to 15 residues. The germline gives CDR1 SGHTA, CDR2 FQGNSA. The CDR3 coding sequence is TGTGCCAGCAGCTTAGAAGCGGGGGGACACAATGAGCAGTTCTTC. This encodes CASSLEAGGHNEQFF.

The chain links TRBV7-9 to TRBJ2-6; D is possibly TRBD2 (5 bases). In germline, CDR1 is SEHNR, CDR2 FQNEAQ (reference sequence). Between the trimmed V and J ends, which lost 0 bases and 1 base, there was a span of 13 bases. The CDR3 extends over 18 amino acids. CDR3 sequence reads: CASSLAGLSLSGANVLTF. As DNA, the CDR3 is TGTGCCAGCAGCTTAGCAGGACTCAGCCTATCTGGGGCCAACGTCCTGACTTTC. The variable domain in full, completed from reference TRBV7-9 and TRBJ2-6, reads DTGVSQNPRHKITKRGQNVTFRCDPISEHNRLYWYRQTLGQGPEFLTYFQNEAQLEKSRLLSDRFSAERPKGSFSTLEIQRTEQGDSAMYLCASSLAGLSLSGANVLTFGAGSRLTVL.

V and J are TRBV5-6 and TRBJ2-3, with 8 bases that match TRBD1. V was pared by 5 bases and J by 1 base, with 6 bases of the junction left unmatched. The CDR3 runs to 15 residues. The germline gives CDR1 SGHDT, CDR2 YYEEEE. CDR3 in amino acids: CASSAGGGRTDTQYF. The CDR3 DNA follows: TGTGCCAGCAGTGCAGGGGGCGGCCGCACAGATACGCAGTATTTT.

The chain employs TRBV7-9 and TRBJ2-2; TRBD1 agrees at 10 bases. The germline CDR1 and CDR2 sequences are SEHNR and FQNEAQ (reference sequence). With 3 bases clipped from V and 7 bases from J, the junction kept 8 bases outside the gene matches. The CDR3 has 16 residues. The CDR3 sequence: CASSFGDRGKVGELFF. CDR3 DNA sequence: TGTGCCAGCAGCTTTGGGGACAGGGGAAAAGTCGGGGAGCTGTTTTTT.

The V and J genes are TRBV5-1 and TRBJ2-7; 12 bases match TRBD2. Germline V gives CDR1 SGHRS, CDR2 YFSETQ. CDR3 size: 16 residues. The junction had 9 bases not matched to a gene; V was cut back by 4 bases and J by 4 bases. The CDR3 spells CASSPRTSGDPYEQYF. CDR3 nucleotide sequence: TGCGCCAGCAGCCCACGGACTAGCGGGGACCCGTACGAGCAGTACTTC.

This rearrangement joins TRBV14 to TRBJ2-6; D is possibly TRBD2 (6 bases). Trimming took 0 bases from V and 0 from J, leaving 15 bases between them. This CDR3 has 19 amino acids. In germline, CDR1 is SGHDN, CDR2 FVKESK. CDR3 DNA: TGTGCCAGCAGCCAAGATATGTGGGGGGACCCCTCTGGGGCCAACGTCCTGACTTTC. Its translation is CASSQDMWGDPSGANVLTF. Supplemented by reference TRBV14 and TRBJ2-6, the full variable domain reads EAGVTQFPSHSVIEKGQTVTLRCDPISGHDNLYWYRRVMGKEIKFLLHFVKESKQDESGMPNNRFLAERTGGTYSTLKVQPAELEDSGVYFCASSQDMWGDPSGANVLTFGAGSRLTVL.

This clone was counted only a few times. The genes are TRBV5-4 and TRBJ2-1; 7 positions match TRBD2. The CDR3 extends over 15 amino acids. Trimming at V came to 3 bases and at J to 7 bases, leaving 10 bases not matched to a gene. Germline CDR1 SGHNT, CDR2 YYREEE (reference sequence). The CDR3 coding sequence is TGTGCCAGCAGCTCAGCCGGGACTACGAAGAATGAGCAGTTCTTC. Its protein is CASSSAGTTKNEQFF.

This clone was observed a few times. The CDR3 DNA sequence: TGCGCCAGCAGTGAATGGGCAGGGAACACTGAAGCTTTCTTT. This sequence encodes CASSEWAGNTEAFF. The chain couples TRBV10-2 to TRBJ1-1, with unresolved D. The CDR3 covers 14 residues. Germline assignment: CDR1 WSHSY and CDR2 SAAADI. V lost 3 bases and J 1 base, leaving 9 bases between the germline ends.

The table lists this clone with a few counts. The gene calls are TRBV28 and TRBJ1-2; D is perhaps TRBD1 (5 bases). The V end lost 7 bases, the J end lost 3 bases, and 15 bases lay between the germline ends. From germline, CDR1 is MDHEN and CDR2 SYDVKM. The CDR3 is 14 amino acids. For the CDR3, the DNA is TGTGCCAGCAAGAGTCAGGGTGGAGACTATGGCTACACCTTC. Translated, it gives CASKSQGGDYGYTF.

The rearrangement uses TRBV27 and TRBJ1-5; no firm D call. This CDR3 region has 13 residues. The V and J ends lost 5 bases and 3 bases respectively, with 8 bases between them. The germline CDR1 and CDR2 sequences are MNHEY and SMNVEV (reference sequence). The CDR3 region has the DNA TGTGCCAGCAGTGCCCGGGTCAATCAGCCCCAGCATTTT. Translation gives CASSARVNQPQHF.

This clone was found once. The chain joins TRBV5-4 to TRBJ2-2, with TRBD2 matching 15 bases. The junction had 14 bases not matched to a gene; V was cut back by 4 bases and J by 4 bases. CDR3 size: 20 residues. Germline loops: CDR1 SGHNT, CDR2 YYREEE (reference sequence). The CDR3: CASSRTRTSGGARATGELFF. The CDR3 DNA reads TGTGCCAGCAGCCGAACTAGGACTAGCGGGGGGGCCAGGGCCACCGGGGAGCTGTTTTTT.

This clone showed up just once. Here the CDR3 DNA reads TGTGCCAGCAGCTTGGGGCGGGCGGAGGCCGGGGAGCTGTTTTTT. It translates to CASSLGRAEAGELFF. This rearrangement joins TRBV7-6 to TRBJ2-2; D possibly matches TRBD1 or TRBD2 (5 bases each). CDR3 length equals 15 residues. The V gene's germline CDR1 is SGHVS and CDR2 FNYEAQ. V lost 3 bases and J 6 bases, leaving 14 bases between the germline ends.

The V call is TRBV27, the J call TRBJ2-3; D remains unclear. V was trimmed by 1 base and J by 4 bases, leaving 9 bases between them. The CDR3 consists of 14 residues. Germline V CDR1 and CDR2: MNHEY, SMNVEV (reference sequence). The CDR3 region is CASSLYGPSDTQYF. The CDR3 bases are TGTGCCAGCAGTTTATACGGCCCCTCAGATACGCAGTATTTT.

The chain joins TRBV30 to TRBJ1-3; perhaps TRBD1 as D (5 bases). The germline V gene encodes CDR1 GTSNPN and CDR2 SVGIG (reference sequence). V gave up 4 bases and J gave up 4 bases, with 14 bases separating them. The CDR3 has 14 residues. CDR3 residues: CAWTHEWDGNTIYF. CDR3 DNA: TGTGCCTGGACCCACGAGTGGGACGGAAACACCATATATTTT.

V is TRBV5-4 and J is TRBJ2-7, with 8 bases fitting TRBD2. The J segment lost 2 bases and the V segment lost 4 bases, leaving 8 bases of the junction unmatched. Germline CDR1 reads SGHNT; CDR2 reads YYREEE (reference sequence). CDR3 length: 15 amino acids. The CDR3 DNA reads TGTGCCAGCAGCCAAGACCCCGGGGGGGCCTACGAGCAGTACTTC. Encoded protein: CASSQDPGGAYEQYF.